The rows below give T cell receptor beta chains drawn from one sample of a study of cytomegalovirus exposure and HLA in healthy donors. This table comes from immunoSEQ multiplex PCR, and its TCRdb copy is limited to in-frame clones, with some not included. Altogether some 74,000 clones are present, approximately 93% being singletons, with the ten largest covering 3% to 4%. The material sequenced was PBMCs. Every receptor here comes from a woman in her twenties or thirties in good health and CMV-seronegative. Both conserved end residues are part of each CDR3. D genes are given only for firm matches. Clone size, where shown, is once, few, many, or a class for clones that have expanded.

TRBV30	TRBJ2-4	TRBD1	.	CAWSAGQGKNIQYF	TGTGCCTGGAGTGCGGGACAGGGAAAAAACATTCAGTACTTC
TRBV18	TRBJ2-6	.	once	CASSPPGLKAGANVLTF	TGTGCCAGCTCACCACCGGGGCTCAAAGCTGGGGCCAACGTCCTGACTTTC
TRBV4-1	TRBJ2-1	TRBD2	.	CASTTLAGGPNYNEQFF	TGCGCCAGCACCACACTAGCGGGGGGGCCGAATTACAATGAGCAGTTCTTC
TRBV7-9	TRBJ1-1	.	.	CASSPRLTNTEAFF	TGTGCCAGCAGCCCCAGACTCACTAACACTGAAGCTTTCTTT
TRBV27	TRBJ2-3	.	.	CASRSFGSPDTDTQYF	TGTGCCAGCAGATCATTCGGGTCCCCTGACACAGATACGCAGTATTTT
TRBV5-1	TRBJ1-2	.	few	CASSLSGATPKYTF	TGCGCCAGCAGCTTGTCGGGAGCCACCCCAAAGTACACCTTC
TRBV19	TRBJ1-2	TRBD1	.	CASTQPDRQTNYGYTF	TGTGCCAGTACCCAGCCGGACAGGCAAACTAACTATGGCTACACCTTC
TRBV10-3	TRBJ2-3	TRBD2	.	CAISDWTSGGTTDTQYF	TGTGCCATCAGTGACTGGACTAGCGGGGGGACCACAGATACGCAGTATTTT
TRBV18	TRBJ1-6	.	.	CASSFDTFYNSPLHF	TGTGCCAGCTCATTCGACACCTTCTATAATTCACCCCTCCACTTT
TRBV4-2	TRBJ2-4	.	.	CASSQDIPRRSLAKNIQYF	TGTGCCAGCAGCCAAGATATTCCACGGAGGTCTTTAGCCAAAAACATTCAGTACTTC
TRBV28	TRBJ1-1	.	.	CASKGDTEAFF	TGTGCCAGCAAAGGGGACACTGAAGCTTTCTTT
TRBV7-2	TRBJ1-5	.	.	CASSLAWSSNQPQHF	TGTGCCAGCAGCTTAGCGTGGAGTAGCAATCAGCCCCAGCATTTT
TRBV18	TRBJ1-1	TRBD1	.	CASSPTGIEAFF	TGTGCCAGCTCACCGACAGGGATTGAAGCTTTCTTT
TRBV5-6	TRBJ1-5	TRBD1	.	CASSRSGTGSQPQHF	TGTGCCAGCAGCCGATCCGGGACAGGGAGTCAGCCCCAGCATTTT
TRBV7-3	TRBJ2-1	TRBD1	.	CASSSDRDRGGNEQFF	TGTGCCAGCAGCTCTGACCGGGACAGGGGAGGGAATGAGCAGTTCTTC
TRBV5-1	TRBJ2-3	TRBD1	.	CASSLQGIGTDTQYF	TGCGCCAGCAGCTTACAGGGGATAGGAACAGATACGCAGTATTTT
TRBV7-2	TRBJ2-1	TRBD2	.	CASRPNPGGGEQFF	TGTGCCAGCAGACCCAACCCGGGGGGGGGAGAGCAGTTCTTC
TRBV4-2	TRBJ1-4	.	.	CASSRELPGTTNEKLFF	TGTGCCAGCAGCCGCGAGCTTCCGGGAACAACTAATGAAAAACTGTTTTTT
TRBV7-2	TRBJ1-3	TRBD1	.	CASSRDRGTGNTIYF	TGTGCCAGCAGCCGGGACAGGGGAACCGGAAACACCATATATTTT
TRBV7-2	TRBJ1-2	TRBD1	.	CASSVQGNYGYTF	TGTGCCAGCAGCGTACAGGGGAACTATGGCTACACCTTC
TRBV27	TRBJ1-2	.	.	CASSSGNYGYTF	TGTGCCAGCAGCTCAGGGAACTATGGCTACACCTTC
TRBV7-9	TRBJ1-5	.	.	CAGTGTGDQPQHF	TGTGCCGGGACGGGGACGGGGGATCAGCCCCAGCATTTT
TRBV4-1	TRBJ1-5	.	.	CASSQVVGTGIQPQHF	TGCGCCAGCAGCCAAGTGGTCGGGACTGGGATTCAGCCCCAGCATTTT
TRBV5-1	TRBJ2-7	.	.	CASSLVGTEDEQYF	TGCGCCAGCAGCTTGGTTGGGACTGAGGACGAGCAGTACTTC
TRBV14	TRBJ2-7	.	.	CASSQFQGTYEQYF	TGTGCCAGCAGCCAATTCCAGGGAACCTACGAGCAGTACTTC
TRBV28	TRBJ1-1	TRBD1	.	CASSLRGTGRAFF	TGTGCCAGCAGTTTGCGAGGGACAGGGAGAGCTTTCTTT